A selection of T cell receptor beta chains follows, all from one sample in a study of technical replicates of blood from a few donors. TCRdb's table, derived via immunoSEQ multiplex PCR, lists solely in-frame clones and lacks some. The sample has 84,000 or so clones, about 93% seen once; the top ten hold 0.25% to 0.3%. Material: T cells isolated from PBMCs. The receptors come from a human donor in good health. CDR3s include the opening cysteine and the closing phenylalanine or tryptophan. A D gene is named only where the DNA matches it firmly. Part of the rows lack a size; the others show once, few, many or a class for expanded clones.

CDR3: CASNPTGGPGNEQFF
DNA: TGTGCCAGCAACCCAACGGGGGGGCCCGGCAATGAGCAGTTCTTC
V: TRBV7-3
J: TRBJ2-1
size: .
D: TRBD2

CDR3: CASSLGGADEKLFF
DNA: TGTGCCAGCAGCTTGGGGGGTGCTGATGAAAAACTGTTTTTT
V: TRBV11-3
J: TRBJ1-4
size: .
D: .

CDR3: CASSQATDRGYGYTF
DNA: TGCGCCAGCAGCCAAGCTACTGACAGGGGATATGGCTACACCTTC
V: TRBV4-1
J: TRBJ1-2
size: .
D: TRBD1

CDR3: CASSGSSGNNEQFF
DNA: TGCGCCAGCAGCGGTTCTAGCGGAAACAATGAGCAGTTCTTC
V: TRBV5-1
J: TRBJ2-1
size: once
D: TRBD2

CDR3: CASSSEVSGGFSYEQYF
DNA: TGCGCCAGCAGCTCCGAGGTGTCGGGAGGGTTTTCCTACGAGCAGTACTTC
V: TRBV5-1
J: TRBJ2-7
size: .
D: TRBD2

CDR3: CSAIYVYGYTF
DNA: TGCAGTGCTATCTACGTCTATGGCTACACCTTC
V: TRBV20-1
J: TRBJ1-2
size: .
D: .

CDR3: CASSGSGYPQETQYF
DNA: TGCGCCAGCAGCGGGTCCGGGTACCCCCAAGAGACCCAGTACTTC
V: TRBV5-1
J: TRBJ2-5
size: .
D: .

CDR3: CASSLLLAGENEQFF
DNA: TGTGCCAGCAGCTTACTACTAGCGGGAGAGAATGAGCAGTTCTTC
V: TRBV5-6
J: TRBJ2-1
size: .
D: TRBD2

CDR3: CASSHFAGETYEQYF
DNA: TGTGCCAGCAGTCACTTCGCGGGAGAAACCTACGAGCAGTACTTC
V: TRBV25-1
J: TRBJ2-7
size: .
D: TRBD2

CDR3: CASSPRGSYEQYF
DNA: TGTGCCAGCAGTCCCCGCGGAAGCTACGAGCAGTACTTC
V: TRBV28
J: TRBJ2-7
size: .
D: .

CDR3: CASSMLPRDRDLPETQYF
DNA: TGTGCCAGCAGCATGCTGCCCCGGGACAGGGATCTTCCAGAGACCCAGTACTTC
V: TRBV25-1
J: TRBJ2-5
size: .
D: TRBD1

CDR3: CASSLTRGFLGKQTQYF
DNA: TGTGCCAGCAGCTTAACGCGGGGTTTTCTGGGGAAGCAGACCCAGTACTTC
V: TRBV5-4
J: TRBJ2-5
size: once
D: .

CDR3: CASSLDSGGRQARNTEAFF
DNA: TGTGCCAGCAGCTTGGATTCTGGAGGGCGGCAAGCTAGGAACACTGAAGCTTTCTTT
V: TRBV7-2
J: TRBJ1-1
size: once
D: .

CDR3: CASSLGSIDQPQHF
DNA: TGTGCCAGCAGCTTAGGCTCTATCGATCAGCCCCAGCATTTT
V: TRBV7-9
J: TRBJ1-5
size: .
D: .

CDR3: CASNLGTGGSQPQHF
DNA: TGTGCCAGCAACCTTGGGACAGGGGGGAGTCAGCCCCAGCATTTT
V: TRBV28
J: TRBJ1-5
size: .
D: TRBD1

CDR3: CASSRTDRGQGEQYF
DNA: TGCGCCAGCAGCCGCACGGACAGGGGGCAAGGCGAGCAGTACTTC
V: TRBV5-1
J: TRBJ2-7
size: .
D: TRBD1

CDR3: CASSDRKDSGNTIYF
DNA: TGTGCCAGCTCCGACAGGAAGGACTCTGGAAACACCATATATTTT
V: TRBV18
J: TRBJ1-3
size: .
D: .